The 9 T cell receptor beta chains below were found in one sample sequenced in a study of glioma-infiltrating T cells. TCR alpha and beta CDR3 regions were amplified from RNA using iRepertoire nested multiplex PCR. TCRdb redid the calling of the multiplex PCR reads with MiXCR, one entry per CDR3 protein. Among about 140,000 distinct CDR3 sequences listed, roughly 43% were seen once. Material: glioma tissue, nonneoplastic brain tissue, or PBMCs (not recorded which). The receptors come from a human donor with low-grade glioma or glioblastoma, undergoing nonglioma brain surgery, or in good health (not recorded which).

The rearrangement links TRBV11-1 to TRBJ1-2; no firm D call. Trimming removed 3 bases at V and 8 bases at J, with 10 bases between. CDR1 and CDR2 from the germline V gene are SGHAT and FQDESV (reference sequence). CDR3 length equals 12 residues. This chain's CDR3 is CASSFEGGGYTF. CDR3 nucleotides: TGTGCCAGCAGCTTTGAAGGAGGCGGCTACACCTTC. Looking up the rest from reference TRBV11-1 and TRBJ1-2 gives the full variable domain: EAEVAQSPRYKITEKSQAVAFWCDPISGHATLYWYRQILGQGPELLVQFQDESVVDDSQLPKDRFSAERLKGVDSTLKIQPAELGDSAMYLCASSFEGGGYTFGSGTRLTVV.

This clonotype was detected only a few times. DNA of the CDR3: TGTGCCAGCAGTCTGACTAGCGGGGGGAGAACAGATACGCAGTATTTT. Protein sequence: CASSLTSGGRTDTQYF. The chain recombines TRBV25-1 with TRBJ2-3, with 13 bases matching TRBD2. The CDR3 consists of 16 residues. The germline V gene has CDR1 MGHDK and CDR2 SYGVNS. Unmatched junction bases numbered 5, after V lost 5 bases and J lost 3 bases.

This clonotype was seen a few times. The chain couples TRBV20-1 to TRBJ1-2; the D is unclear. Trimming removed 8 bases at V and 3 bases at J, with 10 bases between. Per the germline V gene, CDR1 is DFQATT and CDR2 is SNEGSKA (reference sequence). The CDR3 spans 11 residues. The CDR3 region is CSTLPHYGYTF. DNA for the CDR3: TGCAGTACGCTCCCGCACTATGGCTACACCTTC.

The rearrangement links TRBV30 to TRBJ2-1; 9 bases line up with TRBD2. CDR3 length: 12 amino acids. The V segment lost 5 bases and the J segment 10 bases; nucleotides outside the gene matches: 6. Germline CDR1 reads GTSNPN; CDR2 reads SVGIG (reference sequence). CDR3 bases: TGTGCCTGGGCGGGAGGGGGCGACGAGCAGTTCTTC. Protein product: CAWAGGGDEQFF.

Details on this clonotype: Sequence at one end of the junction differs from germline and may be a read error. CDR3 coding DNA: TGTGCCAGTAGTACCGGGGGACAGGCGAACACTGAAGCCTTCTTT. Protein product: CASSTGGQANTEAFF. V gene TRBV19 combines with J gene TRBJ1-1, with 8 bases identical to TRBD1. This CDR3 has 15 residues. Germline assignment: CDR1 LNHDA and CDR2 SQIVND (reference sequence).

The chain couples TRBV28 to TRBJ2-2, with a tentative D call TRBD2 (6 bases). CDR1 is MDHEN and CDR2 is SYDVKM in the germline V gene. Trimming pared 3 bases from V and 5 bases from J, leaving 13 bases between. CDR3 length equals 15 residues. In DNA, the CDR3 is TGTGCCAGCAGTTTGGGAGGTTTGGTTACCGGGGAGCTGTTTTTT. Amino acids: CASSLGGLVTGELFF. Full variable domain (remainder filled in from reference TRBV28 and TRBJ2-2): DVKVTQSSRYLVKRTGEKVFLECVQDMDHENMFWYRQDPGLGLRLIYFSYDVKMKEKGDIPEGYSVSREKKERFSLILESASTNQTSMYLCASSLGGLVTGELFFGEGSRLTVL.

The sample holds a few counts of this clonotype. This chain uses TRBV18 with TRBJ2-4, with D maybe TRBD1 (6 bases). Trimming removed 6 bases at V and 6 bases at J, with 15 bases between. Germline lookup yields CDR1 KGHSH and CDR2 LQKENI. The length of the CDR3 is 14 residues. DNA for the CDR3: TGTGCCAGCTCGCCAGCCCCACAGGGAAACATTCAGTACTTC. As protein: CASSPAPQGNIQYF.

In its sample, this clonotype was seen a few times. The chain uses TRBV4-2 and TRBJ2-3; D perhaps matches TRBD2 (5 bases). Deletions cut 0 bases from V and 6 bases from J, with 7 bases between. Germline CDR1 is LGHNA and CDR2 is YNFKEQ. This CDR3 comprises 13 residues. CDR3 sequence: CASSQEREDTQYF. In DNA form, the CDR3 reads TGTGCCAGCAGCCAAGAAAGGGAGGATACGCAGTATTTT.

This clonotype was detected only a few times. The gene calls are TRBV4-3 and TRBJ2-7; D gene ambiguous. In germline, CDR1 is LGHNA, CDR2 YSLEER. Between the trimmed V and J ends, which lost 0 bases and 5 bases, there was a span of 8 bases. CDR3 length: 13 amino acids. CDR3 DNA: TGCGCCAGCAGCCAAGATTTATTAGACGAGCAGTACTTC. Translation gives CASSQDLLDEQYF.